This T cell receptor (beta chain) was captured by sequencing in a study of regulatory T cells in long-lasting Graves disease. Study-wide results and limits: Persistent disease preferred TRBV28, TRBJ1-2 and TRBJ2-5. Sample size, which was small, may have reduced accuracy.

Construction of TCR beta libraries relied on iRepertoire HTBI primers and on Arm-PCR targeting CDR3 regions. TCRdb fed the multiplex PCR reads into MiXCR, producing one record per CDR3 protein. The profile covers around 400,000 distinct CDR3 sequences, with about 16% appearing a single time and about a fifth taken by the ten largest. This clonotype was observed a few times. Its antigen is still unknown. The CDR3 extends over 16 amino acids. V gave up 1 base and J gave up 1 base, with 14 bases separating them. Per the germline V gene, CDR1 is DFQATT and CDR2 is SNEGSKA (reference sequence). Time point here: newly diagnosed GD, antithyroid drugs for less than 3 months. PBMCs provided the RNA from which the TCR library was made.

The chain couples TRBV20-1 to TRBJ2-1; D uncertain. The TCR comes from a female donor with Graves disease. Sequencing used peripheral blood mononuclear cells (PBMCs), obtained at new diagnosis, from a patient treated with antithyroid drugs. The CDR3, as DNA: TGCAGTGCTAGAGGGGGAATCTCCGGTTCCTACAATGAGCAGTTCTTC. Protein product: CSARGGISGSYNEQFF.